The clone carrying this T cell receptor (beta chain) has a handful of counts. Time point noted: baseline, week 1 (first vaccination visit). Treatment meaning: pre-vaccination baseline after standard-of-care therapy. This record comes from a study of a mutant IDH1 vaccine in newly diagnosed glioma. Background on the study: The treated population exhibited a male proportion of about 60%, a female proportion of 37.5%, and a mean age of roughly 41 years.

Between the trimmed V and J ends, which lost 8 bases and 7 bases, there was a span of 17 bases. This CDR3 is 14 amino acids long. The germline gives CDR1 SNHLY, CDR2 FYNNEI. Sequencing was performed with immunoSEQ multiplex PCR; in TCRdb, only in-frame clones are kept and a portion is missing. The profile shows about 66,000 clones, approximately 86% of them singletons. Sequencing was performed on PBMCs, taken from a glioma patient treated with radiotherapy, temozolomide or both. The chain carries TRBV2 and TRBJ1-4, with a weak D call TRBD1 (6 bases). This receptor was identified in a man between 25 and 39 years old with glioma. CDR3 sequence reads: CASLRILGGEKLFF. CDR3 nucleotides: TGTGCCAGCCTCCGGATCTTAGGGGGTGAAAAACTGTTTTTT. The entire variable domain, with the rest obtained from reference TRBV2 and TRBJ1-4, is as follows: EPEVTQTPSHQVTQMGQEVILRCVPISNHLYFYWYRQILGQKVEFLVSFYNNEISEKSEIFDDQFSVERPDGSNFTLKIRSTKLEDSAMYFCASLRILGGEKLFFGSGTQLSVL.